The rows below give T cell receptor beta chains drawn from one sample of a study of blood T cell repertoires in COVID-19. Using immunoSEQ multiplex PCR, the repertoire was profiled, and TCRdb retains in-frame clones only, with some absent. The sample records approximately 300,000 clones, around 86% being singletons. The sample was PBMCs or T cells enriched from blood (not recorded which). Receptors originate from a man aged 25 to 40 who had recovered from COVID-19. The CDR3 runs from the conserved cysteine through the conserved F or W. A D gene is named only where the DNA matches it firmly. Not all rows give a size; the values are once, few, many and, for expanded clones, a class.

>TRBJ1-1|TRBV30|.|.
CAWSIEVSTEAFF
TGTGCCTGGAGTATTGAGGTGAGCACTGAAGCTTTCTTT
>TRBJ2-1|TRBV11-2|.|TRBD1
CASSFRTGHEQFF
TGTGCCAGCAGCTTCCGGACAGGGCATGAGCAGTTCTTC
>TRBJ1-2|TRBV7-9|.|TRBD1
CASSRATGDRYGYTF
TGTGCCAGCAGCCGGGCGACAGGGGATAGGTATGGCTACACCTTC
>TRBJ2-7|TRBV5-1|few|TRBD1
CASSVGQGPYEQYF
TGCGCCAGCAGCGTGGGACAGGGGCCCTACGAGCAGTACTTC
>TRBJ1-2|TRBV2|.|.
CASSEFGANYGYTF
TGTGCCAGCAGTGAATTTGGAGCAAATTATGGCTACACCTTC
>TRBJ2-1|TRBV28|.|.
CASTTYNEQFF
TGTGCCAGCACCACATACAATGAGCAGTTCTTC
>TRBJ2-1|TRBV5-1|.|TRBD2
CASSAGLAGLGQFF
TGCGCCAGCAGCGCAGGACTAGCGGGCCTGGGGCAGTTCTTC
>TRBJ2-1|TRBV5-1|.|TRBD2
CASSFLAGGPNEQFF
TGCGCCAGCAGCTTCTTAGCGGGAGGGCCGAATGAGCAGTTCTTC
>TRBJ1-5|TRBV5-5|.|.
CASSPLYGGVEQPQHF
TGTGCCAGCAGCCCCCTTTATGGGGGGGTGGAACAGCCCCAGCATTTT
>TRBJ1-4|TRBV30|.|.
CAWSLEQNEKLFF
TGTGCCTGGAGTCTCGAACAGAATGAAAAACTGTTTTTT
>TRBJ1-1|TRBV6-1|.|.
CASSAAHRGGRDTEAFF
TGTGCCAGCAGTGCGGCCCACCGGGGAGGGAGAGACACTGAAGCTTTCTTT
>TRBJ1-2|TRBV2|.|.
CASSTTARKDGYTF
TGTGCCAGCAGCACGACAGCCCGAAAAGATGGCTACACCTTC
>TRBJ2-6|TRBV2|once|TRBD2
CARRGRLAGTPSGANVLTF
TGTGCCAGACGGGGCAGACTAGCGGGTACGCCATCTGGGGCCAACGTCCTGACTTTC
>TRBJ1-2|TRBV5-1|.|TRBD1
CASSPGDRGYGYTF
TGCGCCAGCAGCCCGGGGGACAGGGGTTACGGCTACACCTTC
>TRBJ1-5|TRBV9|.|.
CASSVVGGGGSNQPQHF
TGTGCCAGCAGCGTAGTGGGGGGTGGAGGTAGCAATCAGCCCCAGCATTTT
>TRBJ2-7|TRBV30|.|TRBD2
CAWRSDGRVKKIESDEQYF
TGTGCCTGGAGATCTGACGGGAGGGTTAAAAAGATCGAATCGGACGAGCAGTACTTC
>TRBJ2-1|TRBV10-2|.|TRBD1
CASSPGQAYNEQFF
TGCGCCAGCAGCCCGGGACAGGCCTACAATGAGCAGTTCTTC
>TRBJ2-7|TRBV29-1|.|TRBD2
CSVTGGSSYEQYF
TGCAGCGTGACGGGGGGGAGCTCCTACGAGCAGTACTTC
>TRBJ1-2|TRBV6-5|.|TRBD1
CASRPRQGAWDGYTF
TGTGCCAGCAGACCGCGACAGGGGGCTTGGGATGGCTACACCTTC
>TRBJ1-1|TRBV12-3/TRBV12-4|once|.
CASSRGKEAFF
TGTGCCAGCAGCCGGGGGAAGGAAGCTTTCTTT
>TRBJ1-5|TRBV2|.|.
CASSEGAPSQPQHF
TGTGCCAGCAGTGAGGGGGCGCCCAGTCAGCCCCAGCATTTT
>TRBJ1-1|TRBV5-1|.|.
CASSSRGGPEAFF
TGCGCCAGCAGCTCCAGGGGTGGTCCTGAAGCTTTCTTT
>TRBJ2-4|TRBV5-6|once|.
CASSLVDRLAKNIQYF
TGTGCCAGCAGCTTGGTGGACAGATTAGCCAAAAACATTCAGTACTTC
>TRBJ1-1|TRBV27|.|.
CASSLQPSTEAFF
TGTGCCAGCAGTCTACAGCCTTCCACTGAAGCTTTCTTT
>TRBJ1-6|TRBV11-2|.|.
CASSFLTGNNSPLHF
TGTGCCAGCAGCTTCCTGACAGGAAATAATTCACCCCTCCACTTT
>TRBJ1-4|TRBV4-1|.|TRBD1
CASSQTGVLREKLFF
TGCGCCAGCAGCCAAACAGGGGTGCTGCGTGAAAAACTGTTTTTT
>TRBJ2-2|TRBV24-1|.|TRBD1
CATRGQGATGELFF
TGTGCCACCAGGGGACAGGGGGCGACCGGGGAGCTGTTTTTT
>TRBJ1-2|TRBV6-2/TRBV6-3|.|.
CASSPMGSVVYGYTF
TGTGCCAGCAGCCCCATGGGTAGCGTGGTCTATGGCTACACCTTC
>TRBJ2-3|TRBV2|.|.
CATSFTDTQYF
TGTGCCACCTCTTTCACAGATACGCAGTATTTT